This T cell receptor beta chain was found in a study of T-cell reconstitution after alpha-beta-depleted transplantation in children. Broader study findings: T-cell counts and diversity were attributed mostly to newly produced T cells one year after transplant. TCRbeta diversity was high at day 60 in some patients (a result of surviving recipient T cells and thymic progenitors).

Molecular barcoding with unique molecular identifiers was used for the TCRbeta library. TCRdb re-derived calls from the PCR reads in MiXCR, one entry per CDR3 protein. The top ten hold approximately 11% of the sample, which has some 310,000 distinct CDR3 sequences, more than 20% seen once. About this clonotype: The antigen is unknown.

The CDR3 runs 17 residues. The V gene lost 1 base and the J gene lost 0 bases, with 13 bases spanning the gap. The chain employs TRBV12-3 or TRBV12-4 and TRBJ2-1; D not resolved. This specimen was PBMCs, mostly from graft donor cells, taken 180 days after TCRalphabeta/CD19-depleted stem cell transplant. This TCR was recovered from a male patient younger than 18 who had a stem cell transplant for acute lymphoblastic leukemia, so the T cells may come from the graft donor. This chain's CDR3 is CASSLDYSESSYNEQFF. CDR3 nucleotide sequence: TGTGCCAGCAGTTTAGACTACAGCGAGAGCTCCTACAATGAGCAGTTCTTC.